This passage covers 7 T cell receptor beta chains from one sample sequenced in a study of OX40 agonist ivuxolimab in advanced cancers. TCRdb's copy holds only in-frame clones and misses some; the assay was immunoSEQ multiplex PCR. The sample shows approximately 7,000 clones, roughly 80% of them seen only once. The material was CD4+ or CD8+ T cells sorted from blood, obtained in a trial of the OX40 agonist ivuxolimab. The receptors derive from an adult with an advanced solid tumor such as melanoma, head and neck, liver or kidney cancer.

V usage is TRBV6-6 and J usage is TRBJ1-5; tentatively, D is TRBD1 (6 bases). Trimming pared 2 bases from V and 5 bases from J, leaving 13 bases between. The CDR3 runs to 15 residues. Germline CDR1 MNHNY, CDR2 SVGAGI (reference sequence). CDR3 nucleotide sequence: TGTGCCAGCAGTTACGTGGGGGCGGGAGATCAGCCCCAGCATTTT. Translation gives CASSYVGAGDQPQHF.

CDR3 residues: CATNAQGNQPQHF. CDR3 nucleotides: TGTGCCACTAATGCGCAGGGCAATCAGCCCCAGCATTTT. This chain joins TRBV6-6 and TRBJ1-5; D uncertain. Germline CDR1 is MNHNY and CDR2 is SVGAGI (reference sequence). Trimming shortened V by 10 bases and J by 2 bases, and 12 bases separated the two germline ends. CDR3 size: 13 residues.

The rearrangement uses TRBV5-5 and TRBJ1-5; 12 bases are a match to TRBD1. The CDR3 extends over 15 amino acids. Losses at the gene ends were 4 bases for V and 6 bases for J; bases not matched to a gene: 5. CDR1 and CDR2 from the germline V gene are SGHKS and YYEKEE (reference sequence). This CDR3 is CASSPRDRGLQPQHF. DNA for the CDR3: TGTGCCAGCAGCCCGAGGGACAGGGGGCTTCAGCCCCAGCATTTT.

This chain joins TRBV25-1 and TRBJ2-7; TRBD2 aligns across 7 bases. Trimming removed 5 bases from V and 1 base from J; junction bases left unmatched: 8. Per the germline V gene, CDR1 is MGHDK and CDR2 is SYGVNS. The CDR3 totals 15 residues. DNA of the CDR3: TGTGCCAGCAGTCTCCCCGGGGGGTATTCCTACGAGCAGTACTTC. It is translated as CASSLPGGYSYEQYF.

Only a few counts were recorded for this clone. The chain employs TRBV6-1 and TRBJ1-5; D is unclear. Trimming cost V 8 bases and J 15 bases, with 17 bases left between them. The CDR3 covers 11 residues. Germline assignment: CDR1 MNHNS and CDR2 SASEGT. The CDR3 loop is CASVGVQPMHF. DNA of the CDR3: TGTGCCAGCGTCGGTGTCCAGCCTATGCATTTT.

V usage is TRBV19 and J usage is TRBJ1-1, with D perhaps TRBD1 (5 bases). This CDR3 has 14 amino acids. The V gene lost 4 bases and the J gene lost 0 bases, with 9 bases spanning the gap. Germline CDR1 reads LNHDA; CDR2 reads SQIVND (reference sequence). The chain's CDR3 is CASSRGLLNTEAFF. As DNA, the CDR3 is TGTGCCAGTAGTAGGGGACTGTTGAACACTGAAGCTTTCTTT.

In DNA, the CDR3 is TGTGCCAGCAGCGGACGAACGGGGCACACTTATGGCTACACCTTC. Translated, it gives CASSGRTGHTYGYTF. This rearrangement joins TRBV9 to TRBJ1-2; a possible D gene is TRBD1 (5 bases). Germline V gene sequence: CDR1 SGDLS, CDR2 YYNGEE. This CDR3 region has 15 residues. V was trimmed by 3 bases and J by 5 bases, leaving 17 bases between them.